This T cell receptor beta chain was captured by sequencing in a study of PD-1 blockade in classical Hodgkin lymphoma. The study, taken as a whole, reports: Any patient who commenced nivolumab under 1 year after ASCT was excluded.

TCRdb keeps only in-frame clones here, not all; method: immunoSEQ multiplex PCR. The sample consists of 100,000 to 130,000 clones, about nine tenths of them appearing once. Relapse after autologous stem cell transplantation occurred in every patient, and brentuximab vedotin exposure varied. This clone was detected only a few times. Antigen specificity is unknown. This specimen includes other DNA sequences encoding the same CDR3. CDR1 is MGHDK, CDR2 SYGVNS, per germline. With 6 bases removed from V and 3 bases from J, the gap between germline ends came to 11 bases. The CDR3 is 13 residues long. The chain couples TRBV25-1 to TRBJ1-1, with TRBD1 as a possible D gene (5 bases). The sample in question was peripheral blood mononuclear cells (PBMCs), obtained before the second cycle of nivolumab. The receptor's source is a human donor with classical Hodgkin lymphoma. The CDR3 reads CASRGVGDTEAFF. The CDR3 nucleotides are TGTGCCAGCAGGGGTGTGGGGGACACTGAAGCTTTCTTT.